This record looks at one TCR beta chain sequence and its context. A much larger clone is a single base away; this may be a read error. From RNA, the CDR3 regions of TCR beta chains were amplified and sequenced. RT-PCR in the first round used HTBI primers; a second-round multiplex PCR followed. TCRdb reprocessed the multiplex PCR reads with MiXCR, giving one entry per CDR3 protein. This table holds 500,000 to 800,000 distinct CDR3 sequences, 35% to 50% found once. The diagnosis combined clinical symptoms, thyroxine, TRAb, thyroid ultrasound and orbital computed tomography scans. This specimen belongs to a study of Graves' ophthalmopathy and Graves' hyperthyroidism. This clonotype was sampled from an adult man with Graves' ophthalmopathy. Specimen: peripheral blood.

As DNA, the CDR3 is TGTGCCAGCAGCTTAGAACAGGGGGTCTCTGGAAACACCATATATTTT. Encoded protein: CASSLEQGVSGNTIYF. This sequence joins TRBV7-8 and TRBJ1-3; TRBD1 aligns across 8 bases. Trimming took 1 base from V and 0 from J; bases not matched to a gene: 2. This CDR3 comprises 16 residues. CDR1 SGHVS and CDR2 FQNEAQ come from the germline V gene.